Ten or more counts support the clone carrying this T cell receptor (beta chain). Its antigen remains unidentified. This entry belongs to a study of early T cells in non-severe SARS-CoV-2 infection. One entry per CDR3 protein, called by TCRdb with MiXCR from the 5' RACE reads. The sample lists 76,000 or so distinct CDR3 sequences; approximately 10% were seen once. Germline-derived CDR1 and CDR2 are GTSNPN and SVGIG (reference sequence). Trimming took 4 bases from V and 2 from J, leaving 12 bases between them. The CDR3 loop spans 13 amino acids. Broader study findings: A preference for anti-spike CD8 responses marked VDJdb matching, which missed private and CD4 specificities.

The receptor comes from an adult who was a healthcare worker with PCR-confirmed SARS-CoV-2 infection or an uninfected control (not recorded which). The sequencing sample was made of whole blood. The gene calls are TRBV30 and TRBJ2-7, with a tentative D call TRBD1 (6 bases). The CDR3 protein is CAWNEGHPYEQYF. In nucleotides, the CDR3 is TGTGCCTGGAACGAGGGACATCCCTACGAGCAGTACTTC.